The rows below give T cell receptor gamma chains drawn from one sample of a study of intestinal T cells in coeliac disease. TCRdb called clones from the multiplex PCR reads again using CATT. The table lists about 650 gamma-chain clones, approximately 51% of them singletons. The material sequenced was a duodenal biopsy. These receptors originate from a human donor with celiac disease. Both conserved end residues are part of each CDR3. Rows give clone size only sometimes, using once, few, many, or a class for an expanded clone.

clone_size,v_call,cdr3_length,j_call,cdr3_aa,cdr3_nt
NA,TRGV8,14,TRGJ1/TRGJ2,CATWDRFHYYKKLF,TGTGCCACCTGGGATAGATTCCATTATTATAAGAAACTCTTT
NA,TRGV3,15,TRGJ1/TRGJ2,CATWDRGYAYYKKLF,TGTGCCACCTGGGACAGGGGATATGCTTATTATAAGAAACTCTTT
NA,TRGV8,14,TRGJ1/TRGJ2,CATWDQAVGYKKLF,TGTGCCACCTGGGATCAGGCGGTGGGTTATAAGAAACTCTTT
once,TRGV3,15,TRGJP2,CATWTGCGSDWIKTF,TGTGCCACCTGGACAGGCTGTGGTAGTGATTGGATCAAGACGTTT
NA,TRGV2,18,TRGJ1/TRGJ2,CATWDGPGRNPFIIKKLF,TGTGCCACCTGGGACGGGCCGGGTAGGAATCCTTTTATTATAAAGAAACTCTTT
NA,TRGV9,11,TRGJ1/TRGJ2,CAAGLWRKKLF,TGTGCTGCAGGTTTGTGGCGTAAGAAACTCTTT
NA,TRGV3,13,TRGJ1/TRGJ2,CADLGQAHYKKLF,TGTGCCGACCTGGGACAGGCGCATTATAAGAAACTCTTT
hyperexpanded,TRGV2,10,TRGJP1,CATWDRFKIF,TGTGCCACCTGGGACAGGTTCAAGATATTT
NA,TRGV8,15,TRGJP2,CAPGISGGGDWIKTF,TGTGCACCTGGGATAAGTGGGGGTGGTGATTGGATCAAGACGTTT
NA,TRGV2,14,TRGJ1/TRGJ2,CAHLGRFHYYKKLF,TGTGCCCACCTGGGACGGTTCCATTATTATAAGAAACTCTTT
NA,TRGV10,15,TRGJ1/TRGJ2,CAGVGVDGGYYKKLF,TGTGCTGGCGTGGGCGTCGATGGGGGTTATTATAAGAAACTCTTT
NA,TRGV9,12,TRGJ1/TRGJ2,CALVVGRYKKLF,TGTGCCCTTGTCGTGGGCCGTTATAAGAAACTCTTT
few,TRGV5,12,TRGJ1/TRGJ2,CATWDRSYKKLF,TGTGCCACCTGGGACAGAAGTTATAAGAAACTCTTT
few,TRGV8,12,TRGJ1/TRGJ2,CAHLGGGGEKLF,TGTGCCCACCTGGGAGGTGGGGGGGAGAAACTCTTT
large,TRGV10,12,TRGJ1/TRGJ2,CAAWGSHYKKLF,TGTGCTGCGTGGGGCTCGCATTATAAGAAACTCTTT
large,TRGV9,12,TRGJ1/TRGJ2,CALWEPINKKLF,TGTGCCTTGTGGGAGCCAATAAATAAGAAACTCTTT
large,TRGV8,13,TRGJ1/TRGJ2,CATWDHNYYKKLF,TGTGCCACCTGGGACCACAATTATTATAAGAAACTCTTT
large,TRGV4,16,TRGJ1/TRGJ2,CATWDGPYANYYKKLF,TGTGCCACCTGGGACGGGCCATACGCTAATTATTATAAGAAACTCTTT
NA,TRGV4,14,TRGJ1/TRGJ2,CATWDGVNYYKKLF,TGTGCCACCTGGGACGGCGTTAATTATTATAAGAAACTCTTT
NA,TRGV10,14,TRGJP1,CAAWGLLTGWFKIF,TGTGCTGCGTGGGGATTGCTCACTGGTTGGTTCAAGATATTT